The 6 T cell receptor beta chains reported below all come from one sample, sequenced in a study of blood T cell repertoires in COVID-19. The table came from immunoSEQ multiplex PCR; TCRdb's copy has only in-frame clones and leaves some out. Altogether approximately 170,000 clones are present, more than 80% being singletons, with the ten largest covering approximately 10%. The specimen was peripheral blood. These receptors came from a human donor in a cohort sampled during active COVID-19.

V usage is TRBV30 and J usage is TRBJ2-7; 10 positions match TRBD2. Germline CDR1 is GTSNPN and CDR2 is SVGIG (reference sequence). The CDR3 contains 13 residues. Trimming removed 1 base from V and 6 bases from J; junction bases left unmatched: 3. The CDR3 bases are TGTGCCTGGAGTGCCTTAGCGGGAGGCGAGCAGTACTTC. Its translation is CAWSALAGGEQYF.

V usage is TRBV7-9 and J usage is TRBJ2-3; TRBD2 might be the D (6 bases). Trimming shortened V by 5 bases and J by 4 bases, and 19 bases separated the two germline ends. In germline, CDR1 is SEHNR, CDR2 FQNEAQ (reference sequence). The CDR3 totals 16 residues. This chain's CDR3 is CASSPPRGTASDTQYF. The DNA of the CDR3 is TGTGCCAGCAGCCCCCCACGGGGGACGGCATCAGATACGCAGTATTTT. The variable domain in full, with the rest retrieved from reference TRBV7-9 and TRBJ2-3, is DTGVSQNPRHKITKRGQNVTFRCDPISEHNRLYWYRQTLGQGPEFLTYFQNEAQLEKSRLLSDRFSAERPKGSFSTLEIQRTEQGDSAMYLCASSPPRGTASDTQYFGPGTRLTVL.

This rearrangement joins TRBV7-9 to TRBJ2-7, with 7 bases that match TRBD2. Germline V gene sequence: CDR1 SEHNR, CDR2 FQNEAQ (reference sequence). The V and J ends lost 2 bases and 7 bases, in that order; junction bases with no gene match: 8. The CDR3 covers 14 residues. The CDR3 here is CASSLPAASGEQYF. The CDR3 DNA reads as TGTGCCAGCAGCTTACCCGCGGCTAGCGGTGAGCAGTACTTC.

The J gene is TRBJ1-5, the V gene TRBV24-1, with 8 bases identical to TRBD1. This CDR3 region has 14 residues. V lost 5 bases to trimming and J lost 8 bases; unmatched junction nucleotides: 7. Germline assignment: CDR1 KGHDR and CDR2 SFDVKD. This CDR3 reads CATSATGAGEPQHF. For the CDR3, the DNA is TGTGCCACCAGTGCGACAGGGGCCGGGGAGCCCCAGCATTTT.

The genes are TRBV6-5 and TRBJ1-5, with 7 nucleotides matching TRBD1. The V gene's germline CDR1 is MNHEY and CDR2 SVGAGI. This CDR3 spans 15 amino acids. The junction had 6 bases not matched to a gene; V was cut back by 4 bases and J by 3 bases. DNA of the CDR3: TGTGCCAGCAGTTCGACAGGGTATGTCAATCAGCCCCAGCATTTT. It is translated as CASSSTGYVNQPQHF.

The rearrangement joins TRBV4-3 to TRBJ2-1; weak D call: TRBD2 (6 bases). Germline assignment: CDR1 LGHNA and CDR2 YSLEER. The CDR3 extends over 21 amino acids. The V end lost 1 base, the J end lost 2 bases, and 27 bases lay between the germline ends. The CDR3 protein is CASSQGGSLGTGTPAYNEQFF. In DNA, the CDR3 is TGCGCCAGCAGCCAAGGAGGGTCCTTGGGAACCGGGACTCCCGCCTACAATGAGCAGTTCTTC.